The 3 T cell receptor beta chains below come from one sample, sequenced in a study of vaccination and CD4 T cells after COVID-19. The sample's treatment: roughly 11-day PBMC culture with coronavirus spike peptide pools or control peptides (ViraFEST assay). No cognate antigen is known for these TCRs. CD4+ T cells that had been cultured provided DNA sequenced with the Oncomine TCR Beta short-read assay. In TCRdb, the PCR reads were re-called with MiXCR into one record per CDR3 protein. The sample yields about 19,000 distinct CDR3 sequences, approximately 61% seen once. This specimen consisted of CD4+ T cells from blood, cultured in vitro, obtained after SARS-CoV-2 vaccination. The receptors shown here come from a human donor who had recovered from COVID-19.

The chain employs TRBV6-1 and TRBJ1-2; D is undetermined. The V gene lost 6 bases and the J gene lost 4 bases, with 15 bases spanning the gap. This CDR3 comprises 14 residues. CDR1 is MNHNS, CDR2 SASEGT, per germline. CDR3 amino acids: CASSRGRGSYGYTF. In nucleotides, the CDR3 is TGTGCCAGCAGCCGAGGGCGGGGTAGCTATGGCTACACCTTC.

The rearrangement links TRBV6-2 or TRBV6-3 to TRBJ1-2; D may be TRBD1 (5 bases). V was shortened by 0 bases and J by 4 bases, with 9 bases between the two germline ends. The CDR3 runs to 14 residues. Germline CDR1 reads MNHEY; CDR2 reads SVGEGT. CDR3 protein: CASSYSTGGYGYTF. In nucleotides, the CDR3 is TGTGCCAGCAGTTACTCCACAGGTGGCTATGGCTACACCTTC.

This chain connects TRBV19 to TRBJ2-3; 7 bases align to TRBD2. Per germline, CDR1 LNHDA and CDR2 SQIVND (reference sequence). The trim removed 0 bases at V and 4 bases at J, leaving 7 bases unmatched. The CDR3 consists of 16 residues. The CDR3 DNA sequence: TGTGCCAGTAGTATAGACACCGCCCGGGGGGCAGATACGCAGTATTTT. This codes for CASSIDTARGADTQYF. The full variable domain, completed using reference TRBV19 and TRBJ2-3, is DGGITQSPKYLFRKEGQNVTLSCEQNLNHDAMYWYRQDPGQGLRLIYYSQIVNDFQKGDIAEGYSVSREKKESFPLTVTSAQKNPTAFYLCASSIDTARGADTQYFGPGTRLTVL.